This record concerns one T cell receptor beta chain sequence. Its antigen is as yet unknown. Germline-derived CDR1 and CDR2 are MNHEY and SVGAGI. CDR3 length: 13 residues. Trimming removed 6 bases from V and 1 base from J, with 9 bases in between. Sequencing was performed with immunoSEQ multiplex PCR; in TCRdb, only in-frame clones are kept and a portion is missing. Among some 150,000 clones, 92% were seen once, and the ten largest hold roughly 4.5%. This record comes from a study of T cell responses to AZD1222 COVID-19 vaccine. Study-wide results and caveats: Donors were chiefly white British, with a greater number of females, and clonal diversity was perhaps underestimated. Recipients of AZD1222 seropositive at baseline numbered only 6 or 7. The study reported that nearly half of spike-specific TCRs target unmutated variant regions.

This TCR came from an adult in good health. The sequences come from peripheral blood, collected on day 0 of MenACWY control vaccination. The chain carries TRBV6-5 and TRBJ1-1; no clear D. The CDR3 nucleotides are TGTGCCAGCAGACTGGGTCAGAACACTGAAGCTTTCTTT. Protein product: CASRLGQNTEAFF.